This T cell receptor beta chain is drawn from a study of HIV-infected patients and healthy controls. Concerning this clonotype: As yet, its antigen is unknown.

All unsorted peripheral T cells were captured because whole blood was used without fractionation. People with immunomodulatory therapy, recent vaccination or treatment interruptions were not enrolled. Germline V gene data show CDR1 as MGHRA and CDR2 as YSYEKL. J lost 3 bases, V lost 3 bases, and 6 bases had no gene match. The CDR3 loop spans 15 amino acids. Reverse transcription used 450 to 650 ng RNA and constant-region primers for alpha and beta. Each of the alpha and beta chains got its own library through chain-specific third strand synthesis with indices. A short first PCR added P5 and P7 adapter elements and a second index. TCRdb re-called the 5' RACE reads through MiXCR, storing one row per CDR3 protein. The sample holds about 6,000 distinct CDR3 sequences, about 9.4% seen once. Study-wide results and caveats: HIV-infected repertoires had significantly higher mean Gini indices than controls, possibly reflecting oligoclonality. Healthy controls carried many MAIT alpha-chain CDR3s, while HIV+ repertoires had few.

Here the sequenced sample was blood, taken before antiretroviral therapy. This chain links TRBV4-1 with TRBJ1-1; 8 nucleotides line up with TRBD1. The receptor's source is an adult with HIV infection. CDR3 residues: CASSQNRGGYTEAFF. Written as DNA, the CDR3 is TGCGCCAGCAGCCAGAACAGGGGGGGCTACACTGAAGCTTTCTTT.